The source of this T cell receptor (beta chain) is a study of CD8+CD57+ T cells in acquired aplastic anemia. This clonotype was found once. What it recognizes is unknown. In patients chosen for sequencing, flow cytometry had shown CD8+CD57+ cell expansion. Among the patients, all had severe acquired aplastic anemia. This CDR3 is built from 14 residues. The V gene's germline CDR1 is DFQATT and CDR2 SNEGSKA (reference sequence). Unmatched junction bases numbered 6, after V lost 3 bases and J lost 6 bases. TCR beta VDJ and CDR3 profiles were obtained from a genomic DNA template. TCRdb reprocessed the reads with MiXCR, giving one entry per CDR3 protein. The sample lists 170,000 or so distinct CDR3 sequences, 40% to 60% occurring once. Study outcomes and limitations: Both patients and controls carried the same twenty-nine CD8+ CDR3 sequences. Statistical testing detected no significant gap in CD8+ Simpson's diversity between patients and controls.

This clonotype was obtained from a human donor with aplastic anemia. The V gene is TRBV20-1, the J gene TRBJ2-3, with 10 nucleotides matching TRBD2. The sample taken for sequencing was sorted CD4+, CD8+, or CD8+CD57+ T cells (not recorded which) from PBMCs. CDR3 coding DNA: TGCAGTGCTAGTCTAGCGGGGGTTCGGGATACGCAGTATTTT. This sequence encodes CSASLAGVRDTQYF.